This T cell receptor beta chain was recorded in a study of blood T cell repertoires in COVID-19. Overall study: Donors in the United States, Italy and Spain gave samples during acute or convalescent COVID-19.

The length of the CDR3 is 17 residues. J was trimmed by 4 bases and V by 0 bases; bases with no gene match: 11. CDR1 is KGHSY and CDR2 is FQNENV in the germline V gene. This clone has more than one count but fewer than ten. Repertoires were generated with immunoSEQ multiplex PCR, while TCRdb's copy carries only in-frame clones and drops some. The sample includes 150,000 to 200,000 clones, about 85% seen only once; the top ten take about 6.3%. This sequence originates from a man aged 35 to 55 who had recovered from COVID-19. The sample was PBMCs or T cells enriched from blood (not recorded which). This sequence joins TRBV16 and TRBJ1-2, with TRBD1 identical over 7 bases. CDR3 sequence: CASSQSTFGTAIYGYTF. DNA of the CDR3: TGTGCCAGCAGCCAATCGACCTTTGGGACAGCAATCTATGGCTACACCTTC.